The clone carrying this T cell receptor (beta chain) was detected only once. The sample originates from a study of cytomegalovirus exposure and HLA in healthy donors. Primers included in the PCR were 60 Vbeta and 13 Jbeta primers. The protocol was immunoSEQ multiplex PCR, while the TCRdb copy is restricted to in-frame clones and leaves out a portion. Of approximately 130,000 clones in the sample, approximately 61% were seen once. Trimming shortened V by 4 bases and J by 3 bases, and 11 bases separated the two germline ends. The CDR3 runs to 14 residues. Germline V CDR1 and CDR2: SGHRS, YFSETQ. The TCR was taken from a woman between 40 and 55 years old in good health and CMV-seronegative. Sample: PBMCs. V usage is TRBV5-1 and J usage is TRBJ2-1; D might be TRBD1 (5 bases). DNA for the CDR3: TGCGCCAGCAGCCCAGACAGTTTCTACAATGAGCAGTTCTTC. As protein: CASSPDSFYNEQFF.